This T cell receptor (beta chain) comes out of a study of OX40 agonist ivuxolimab in advanced cancers. About the study: Mean age approximately 59 years, range roughly 20 to 85; about 81% male.

The CDR3 contains 14 residues. V was trimmed by 0 bases and J by 6 bases, leaving 10 bases between them. Germline values: CDR1 SGHRS, CDR2 YFSETQ. The table came from immunoSEQ multiplex PCR; TCRdb's copy has only in-frame clones and leaves some out. Of 77,000 or so clones listed, roughly 87% are singletons. The sample here was CD4+ or CD8+ T cells sorted from blood, taken in a trial of the OX40 agonist ivuxolimab. The chain recombines TRBV5-1 with TRBJ2-1; unclear D gene. The TCR sequence derives from an adult with an advanced solid tumor such as melanoma, head and neck, liver or kidney cancer. The CDR3 region is CASSLVSGGNEQFF. As DNA, the CDR3 is TGCGCCAGCAGCTTGGTTTCAGGTGGCAATGAGCAGTTCTTC.